The following is a T cell receptor beta chain sequence with its context. This entry belongs to a study of CD8 T cells in Susac syndrome. After extraction with the RNeasy kit, about 0.45 to 1 ug of the RNA was reverse transcribed using random hexamers. A multiplex approach, immunoSEQ multiplex PCR, amplified TCR beta CDR3 across 54 Vbeta and 13 Jbeta. In TCRdb, the immunoSEQ multiplex PCR reads were re-called with MiXCR into one record per CDR3 protein. Of fewer than 250,000 distinct CDR3 sequences listed, roughly nine tenths are singletons. The germline gives CDR1 SNHLY, CDR2 FYNNEI. This CDR3 is built from 15 residues. Trimming removed 5 bases at V and 1 base at J, with 12 bases between. Sequencing of TCR beta drew on CD8+ and CD4+ T cells from blood. In the multiple sclerosis control group, patients were treatment-naive and had stable or active relapsing-remitting disease. Negative isolation was used for CD8+ and CD4+ T cells, and FACS enrichment was applied to TEMRA cells.

The gene calls are TRBV2 and TRBJ2-4; D remains unclear. Source material: CD8+ T cells from PBMCs. The sequence was obtained from a human donor with multiple sclerosis. The DNA of the CDR3 is TGTGCCAGCAGTCCCCCCGCCGGGGCCAAAAACATTCAGTACTTC. Translation: CASSPPAGAKNIQYF.